The sample holds a few counts of the clone carrying this T cell receptor (beta chain). As yet, its antigen is unknown. The study isolated at least 6.5 million PBMCs from each sample. The data originate from a study of blood T cells in healthy people across ages. Study-wide results and caveats: Naive T cell percentage strongly correlated with TCR beta diversity.

This CDR3 is 16 amino acids long. Between the trimmed V and J ends, which lost 2 bases and 1 base, there was a span of 14 bases. Germline V lookup: CDR1 LGHNA, CDR2 YSLEER. For the second PCR, which ran for 7 to 11 cycles, a sample-barcoded 5' primer and a J-beta primer mix were used. TCRdb reprocessed the 5' RACE reads via MiXCR and lists one record per CDR3 protein. The top ten clones hold around 13% of a sample with over 950,000 distinct CDR3 sequences, 35% to 45% of them seen once. This chain links TRBV4-3 with TRBJ1-2, with D hard to call. The receptor's source is a man aged 18-30 years in good health. The sample was blood. The CDR3, as DNA: TGCGCCAGCAGCCAAACTGGAGTCAGTTATAACTATGGCTACACCTTC. Translation gives CASSQTGVSYNYGYTF.